This record looks at one TCR beta chain sequence and its context. The antigen remains undetermined. This CDR3 contains 16 residues. In germline, CDR1 is SGHDT, CDR2 YYEEEE. V gave up 4 bases and J gave up 1 base; unmatched junction bases: 10. The record originates from a study of T cell responses to AZD1222 COVID-19 vaccine. Study-level findings and limits: Nearly half of spike-specific TCRs reportedly target variant regions that are unmutated in the B.1.351 and B.1.1.7 variants.

TCRdb's table, derived via immunoSEQ multiplex PCR, lists solely in-frame clones and lacks some. Here the sample spans tens of thousands of clones, 70% to 90% being singletons. Second-dose timings of about 4 or about 12 weeks were pooled. The sequence was obtained from an adult who received the AZD1222 COVID-19 vaccine. This sample comprised peripheral blood, obtained 28 days after the second AZD1222 dose. This chain links TRBV5-6 with TRBJ1-1; TRBD1 matches at 7 bases. In nucleotides, the CDR3 is TGTGCCAGCAGCGTGACAGGGTTGGTTCAGAACACTGAAGCTTTCTTT. Amino acid sequence: CASSVTGLVQNTEAFF.